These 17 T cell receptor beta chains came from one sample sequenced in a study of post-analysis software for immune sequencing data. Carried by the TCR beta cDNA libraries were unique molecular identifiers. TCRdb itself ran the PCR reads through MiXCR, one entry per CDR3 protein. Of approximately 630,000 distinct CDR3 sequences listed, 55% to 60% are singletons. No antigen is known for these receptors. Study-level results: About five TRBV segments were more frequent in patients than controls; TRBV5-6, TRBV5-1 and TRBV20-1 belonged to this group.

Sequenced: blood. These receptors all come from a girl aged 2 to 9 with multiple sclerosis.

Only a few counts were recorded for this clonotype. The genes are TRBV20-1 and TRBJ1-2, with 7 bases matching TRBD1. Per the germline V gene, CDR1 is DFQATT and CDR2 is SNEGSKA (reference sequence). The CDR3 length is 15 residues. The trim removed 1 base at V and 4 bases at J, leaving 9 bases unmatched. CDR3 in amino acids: CSARVKGAFPYGYTF. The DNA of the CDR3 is TGCAGTGCTAGAGTGAAGGGGGCCTTTCCCTATGGCTACACCTTC.

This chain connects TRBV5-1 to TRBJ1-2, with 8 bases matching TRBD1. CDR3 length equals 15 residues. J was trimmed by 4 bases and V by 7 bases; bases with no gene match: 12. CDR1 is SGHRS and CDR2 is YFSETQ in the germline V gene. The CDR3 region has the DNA TGCGCCAGCGGCCCAGATGACAGGGGCGCCTATGGCTACACCTTC. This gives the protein CASGPDDRGAYGYTF.

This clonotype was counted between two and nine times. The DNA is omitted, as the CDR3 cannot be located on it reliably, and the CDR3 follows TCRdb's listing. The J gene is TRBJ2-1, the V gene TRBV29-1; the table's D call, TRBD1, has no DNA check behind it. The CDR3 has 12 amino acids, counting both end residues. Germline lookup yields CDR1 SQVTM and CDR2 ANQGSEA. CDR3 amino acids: CSVASGTGVGFF.

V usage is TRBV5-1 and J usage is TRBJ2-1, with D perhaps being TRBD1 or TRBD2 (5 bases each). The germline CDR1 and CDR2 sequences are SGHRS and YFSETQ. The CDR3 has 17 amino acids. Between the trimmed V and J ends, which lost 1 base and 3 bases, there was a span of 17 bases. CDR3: CASSLSSGPGNYNEQFF. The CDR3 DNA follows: TGCGCCAGCAGCTTGAGCTCGGGACCAGGGAACTACAATGAGCAGTTCTTC.

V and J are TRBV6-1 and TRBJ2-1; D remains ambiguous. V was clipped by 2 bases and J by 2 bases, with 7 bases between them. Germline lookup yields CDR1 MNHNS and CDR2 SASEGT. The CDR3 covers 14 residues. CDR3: CASSERLPYNEQFF. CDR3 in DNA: TGTGCCAGCAGTGAACGGCTGCCCTACAATGAGCAGTTCTTC.

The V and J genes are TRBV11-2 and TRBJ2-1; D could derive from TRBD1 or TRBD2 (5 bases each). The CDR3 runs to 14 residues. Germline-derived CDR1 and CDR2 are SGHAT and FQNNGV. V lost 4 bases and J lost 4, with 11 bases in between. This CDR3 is CASSSTAAYNEQFF. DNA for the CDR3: TGTGCCAGCAGCTCGACAGCGGCTTACAATGAGCAGTTCTTC.

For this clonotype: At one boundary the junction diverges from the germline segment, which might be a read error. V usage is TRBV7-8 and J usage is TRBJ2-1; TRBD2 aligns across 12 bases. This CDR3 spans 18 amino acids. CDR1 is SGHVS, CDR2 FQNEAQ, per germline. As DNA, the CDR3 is TGTGCCAGCCGCTTGGGGGAGACTAGCGGGAGTTTCTACAATGAGCAGTTCTTC. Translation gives CASRLGETSGSFYNEQFF. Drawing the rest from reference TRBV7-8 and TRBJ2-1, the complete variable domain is GAGVSQSPRYKVAKRGQDVALRCDPISGHVSLFWYQQALGQGPEFLTYFQNEAQLDKSGLPSDRFFAERPEGSVSTLKIQRTQQEDSAVYLCASRLGETSGSFYNEQFFGPGTRLTVL.

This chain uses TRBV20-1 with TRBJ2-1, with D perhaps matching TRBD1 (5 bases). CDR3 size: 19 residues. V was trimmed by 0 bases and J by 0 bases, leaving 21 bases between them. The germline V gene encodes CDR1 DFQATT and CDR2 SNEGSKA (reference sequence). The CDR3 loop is CSARDRDRKPPSSYNEQFF. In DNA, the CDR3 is TGCAGTGCTAGAGATCGTGACAGAAAGCCGCCCTCCTCCTACAATGAGCAGTTCTTC.

The CDR3 bases are TGTGCCAGCAGCTCCCCTCGTACTCCTTTCTCCTACAATGAGCAGTTCTTC. It specifies CASSSPRTPFSYNEQFF. The chain combines TRBV7-2 with TRBJ2-1; D gene uncertain. CDR1 SGHTA and CDR2 FQGNSA come from the germline V gene. CDR3 length: 17 amino acids. V lost 4 bases to trimming and J lost 0 bases, with 16 bases between them.

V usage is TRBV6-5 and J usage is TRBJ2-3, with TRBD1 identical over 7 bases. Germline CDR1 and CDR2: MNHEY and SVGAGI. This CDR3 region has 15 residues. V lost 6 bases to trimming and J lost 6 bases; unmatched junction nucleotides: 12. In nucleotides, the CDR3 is TGTGCCAGCAGCCGACAGGGCCCTTTCGGGGATACGCAGTATTTT. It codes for CASSRQGPFGDTQYF.

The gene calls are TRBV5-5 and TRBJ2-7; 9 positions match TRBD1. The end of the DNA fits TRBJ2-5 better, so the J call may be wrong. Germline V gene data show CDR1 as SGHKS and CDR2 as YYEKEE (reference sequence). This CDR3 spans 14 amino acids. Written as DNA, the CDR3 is TGTGCCAGCAGCGGGACAGGGAGGCGAGAGACCCAGTACTTC. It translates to CASSGTGRRETQYF.

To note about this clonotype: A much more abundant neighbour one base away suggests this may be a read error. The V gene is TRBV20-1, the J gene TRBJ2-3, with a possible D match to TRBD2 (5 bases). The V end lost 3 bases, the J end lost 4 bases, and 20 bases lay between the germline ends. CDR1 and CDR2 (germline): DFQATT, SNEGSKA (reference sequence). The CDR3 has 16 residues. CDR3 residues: CSASLRKGSDADTQYF. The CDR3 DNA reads TGCAGTGCTAGCCTTAGGAAGGGTAGCGACGCAGATACGCAGTATTTT.

CDR3: CATRQGQGNTEAFF. The DNA of the CDR3 is TGTGCCACCAGACAGGGACAGGGGAACACTGAAGCTTTCTTT. V usage is TRBV24-1 and J usage is TRBJ1-1; TRBD1 aligns across 9 bases. The CDR3 consists of 14 residues. Per germline, CDR1 KGHDR and CDR2 SFDVKD. V shed 7 bases, J shed 1 base, and the junction held 3 bases outside the gene matches.

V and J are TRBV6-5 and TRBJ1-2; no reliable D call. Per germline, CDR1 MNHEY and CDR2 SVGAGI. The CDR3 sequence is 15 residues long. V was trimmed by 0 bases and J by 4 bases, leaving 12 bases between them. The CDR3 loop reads CASSYSTGRSYGYTF. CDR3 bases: TGTGCCAGCAGTTACTCGACTGGCAGGTCCTATGGCTACACCTTC.

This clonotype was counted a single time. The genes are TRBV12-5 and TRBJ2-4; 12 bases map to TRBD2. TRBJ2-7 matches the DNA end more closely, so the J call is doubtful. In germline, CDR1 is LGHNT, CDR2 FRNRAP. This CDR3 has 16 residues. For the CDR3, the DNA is TGTGCTACCTCACTTCCTTGGACTAGCGGGAACAACGAGCAGTACTTC. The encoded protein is CATSLPWTSGNNEQYF.

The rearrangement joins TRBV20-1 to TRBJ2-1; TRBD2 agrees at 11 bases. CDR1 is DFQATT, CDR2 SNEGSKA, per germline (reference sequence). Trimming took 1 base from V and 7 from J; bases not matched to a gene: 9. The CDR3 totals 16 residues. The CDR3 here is CSARAPLAGVGNEQFF. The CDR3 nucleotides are TGCAGTGCTAGAGCCCCACTAGCGGGAGTAGGGAATGAGCAGTTCTTC.

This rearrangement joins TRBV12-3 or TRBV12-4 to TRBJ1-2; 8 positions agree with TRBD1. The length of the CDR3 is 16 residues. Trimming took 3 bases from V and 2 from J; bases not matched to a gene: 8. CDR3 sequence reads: CASSLSPTGVNYGYTF. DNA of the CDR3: TGTGCCAGCAGTTTGTCGCCGACAGGGGTAAACTATGGCTACACCTTC.